A selection of T cell receptor beta chains follows, all from one sample in a study of blood T cell repertoires in COVID-19. TCRdb's table, derived via immunoSEQ multiplex PCR, lists solely in-frame clones and lacks some. The profile shows approximately 150,000 clones, over 70% of them singletons. The sequenced material came from PBMCs or T cells enriched from blood (not recorded which). The receptors were sampled from a man aged 45-65 years in a cohort exposed to, infected with or recovered from COVID-19 (not recorded which). Each CDR3 is given without its conserved first and last residue. D genes are given only for firm matches. For some rows the clone size is stated as once, few or many, or as a class when expanded; others skip it.

d_call v_call clone_size cdr3_aa
- TRBV9 - ASSVEDSAYEQY
- TRBV5-1 - ASSISGVGYGYT
- TRBV12-3/TRBV12-4 - ASSPGGTEAF
- TRBV12-5 - ASGLVVGGTGELF
- TRBV7-9 - ASSASLASQY
- TRBV18 - ASDRGTSEQY
TRBD2 TRBV4-1 - ASSQDPSGRSETQY
TRBD1 TRBV6-5 once ASSSTGVAYT
- TRBV19 - ASSMDSGAYNEQF
- TRBV30 - AWSHGVSNQPQH
- TRBV5-1 - ASSLDYLGYGSDTGELF
- TRBV30 - AWSVIPGSETQY
TRBD1 TRBV6-4 - ASSYHIAGTGENNEQF
TRBD2 TRBV13 - ASSRFAGVPYEQY
- TRBV5-6 few ASRGRGNTEAF
- TRBV7-6 - ASSLSTGGNTIY
- TRBV5-1 - ASSFEVPGELF
- TRBV9 - ASSVGGAKNIQY
- TRBV19 - ASRLVGSTTGELF
TRBD1 TRBV10-2 - ASTPGQINSPLH
TRBD2 TRBV5-1 - ASSPRGLAGGETQY
- TRBV11-2 - ASSLVVSYEQY
- TRBV10-3 - ATEPGSNTYEQY
- TRBV18 - ASSLAPRGSNTEAF
TRBD1 TRBV30 once AWSVTGQGYQPQH
- TRBV12-3/TRBV12-4 few ASSQLRTEAF
- TRBV18 - ASSPPIRLTNEKLF
- TRBV19 - ASIATGHLNTGELF
TRBD2 TRBV6-5 once ASRAGAGNTGELF
- TRBV2 - ASKRQETQY
TRBD1 TRBV9 medium-sized ASSLGQGGNTEAF
- TRBV5-6 - ASSLSSFEQF
TRBD1 TRBV18 - ASSPDRGHSPLH
- TRBV19 - ASSIVGRENEQF
- TRBV14 once ASSPHSSGGYGYT
- TRBV6-1 once ASSEGGTGGTIQPQH
- TRBV5-6 - ASSLAGQTNIQY
- TRBV7-9 - ASSLGQSRNQPQH
- TRBV27 - ASSADSNYGYT
TRBD2 TRBV10-3 - AIQPTPAGAREQY
- TRBV6-5 - ASSYGGTAYEQY
- TRBV10-1 - ASKGLSNTEAF
- TRBV12-5 - ASRSSSYNSPLH
TRBD2 TRBV7-9 - ASSLSSGTSGSGQY